The 8 T cell receptor beta chains reported below all come from one sample, sequenced in a study of OX40 agonist ivuxolimab in advanced cancers. Data came from immunoSEQ multiplex PCR; TCRdb stores just in-frame clones and leaves some out. Among 65,000 to 95,000 clones, about 94% were seen once, and the ten largest hold 9.6%. Sample: CD4+ or CD8+ T cells sorted from blood, taken in a trial of the OX40 agonist ivuxolimab. These receptors all stem from an adult with an advanced solid tumor such as melanoma, head and neck, liver or kidney cancer.

The chain combines TRBV9 with TRBJ2-3; TRBD2 agrees at 8 bases. The length of the CDR3 is 15 residues. The ends lost 1 base at V and 5 bases at J; junction bases unmatched: 6. Germline CDR1 SGDLS, CDR2 YYNGEE. This CDR3 reads CASSVSAGGKDTQYF. As DNA, the CDR3 is TGTGCCAGCAGCGTATCGGCGGGGGGCAAAGATACGCAGTATTTT.

This rearrangement joins TRBV6-4 to TRBJ2-7; 9 nucleotides agree with TRBD2. The CDR3 sequence is 20 residues long. Germline loops: CDR1 MRHNA, CDR2 SNTAGT. Germline trimming cut 0 bases from V and 4 bases from J; bases unmatched to any gene: 19. As DNA, the CDR3 is TGTGCCAGCAGTGACTCGTGGGATACTAGCGGGCGGGGGACTCTTTACGAGCAGTACTTC. It translates to CASSDSWDTSGRGTLYEQYF.

The chain employs TRBV7-2 and TRBJ1-5; 7 positions agree with TRBD1. This CDR3 contains 14 residues. CDR1 and CDR2 (germline): SGHTA, FQGNSA. V lost 5 bases, J lost 3 bases, and 4 bases stayed unmatched. The CDR3 reads CASSPGQDNQPQHF. CDR3 bases: TGTGCCAGCAGCCCAGGACAGGACAATCAGCCCCAGCATTTT.

The rearrangement uses TRBV28 and TRBJ1-1, with D perhaps TRBD1 (5 bases). Trimming took 3 bases from V and 8 from J, leaving 10 bases between them. Per the germline V gene, CDR1 is MDHEN and CDR2 is SYDVKM. The CDR3 covers 12 residues. CDR3 protein: CASSLGGKEAFF. The DNA for the CDR3 is TGTGCCAGCAGTTTGGGGGGAAAAGAAGCTTTCTTT.

The chain is built from TRBV9 and TRBJ2-2, with TRBD2 as a possible D gene (7 bases). Germline CDR1 is SGDLS and CDR2 is YYNGEE. V was trimmed by 0 bases and J by 3 bases, leaving 18 bases between them. The CDR3 has 18 amino acids. The CDR3 sequence: CASSVAALGGRDTGELFF. The CDR3 DNA reads TGTGCCAGCAGCGTAGCAGCCCTGGGGGGGCGGGACACCGGGGAGCTGTTTTTT.

The chain has TRBV6-5 and TRBJ1-1; the match to TRBD1 covers 8 bases. V was pared by 0 bases and J by 4 bases, with 4 bases of the junction left unmatched. Germline V gene data show CDR1 as MNHEY and CDR2 as SVGAGI. The CDR3 is made up of 15 amino acids. The CDR3 DNA is TGTGCCAGCAGTTACTCAACAGGGGGAGGCACTGAAGCTTTCTTT. As protein: CASSYSTGGGTEAFF.

The chain combines TRBV7-9 with TRBJ2-7; D unresolved. The CDR3 has 17 residues. The V end was cut by 5 bases, the J end by 0 bases, with 20 bases between. Germline assignment: CDR1 SEHNR and CDR2 FQNEAQ (reference sequence). CDR3 residues: CASSIPPPDSSSYEQYF. CDR3 in DNA: TGTGCCAGCAGCATCCCCCCGCCCGACTCGAGCTCCTACGAGCAGTACTTC.

The CDR3 nucleotides are TGTGCCAGCAGCCTAGGACGGGGTTCTGAAGCTTTCTTT. Translating it yields CASSLGRGSEAFF. This rearrangement joins TRBV5-8 to TRBJ1-1, with D uncertain. The CDR3 extends over 13 amino acids. Germline V gene lookup returns CDR1 SGHTS and CDR2 YDEGEE. V was clipped by 4 bases and J by 6 bases, with 13 bases between them.